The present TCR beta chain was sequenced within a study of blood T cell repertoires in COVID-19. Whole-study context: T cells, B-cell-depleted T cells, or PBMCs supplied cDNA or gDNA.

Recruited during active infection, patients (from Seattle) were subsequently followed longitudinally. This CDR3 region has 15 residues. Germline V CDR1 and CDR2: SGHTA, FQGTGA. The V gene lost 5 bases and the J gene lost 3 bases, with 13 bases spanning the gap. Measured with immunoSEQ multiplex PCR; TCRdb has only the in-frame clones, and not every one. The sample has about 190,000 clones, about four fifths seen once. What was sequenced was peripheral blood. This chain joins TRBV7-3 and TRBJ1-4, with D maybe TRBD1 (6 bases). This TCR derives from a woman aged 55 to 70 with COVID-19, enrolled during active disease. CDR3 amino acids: CASSPTGPPNEKLFF. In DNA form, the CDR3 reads TGTGCCAGCAGCCCCACAGGGCCCCCTAATGAAAAACTGTTTTTT. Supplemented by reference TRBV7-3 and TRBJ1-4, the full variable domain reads GAGVSQTPSNKVTEKGKYVELRCDPISGHTALYWYRQSLGQGPEFLIYFQGTGAADDSGLPNDRFFAVRPEGSVSTLKIQRTERGDSAVYLCASSPTGPPNEKLFFGSGTQLSVL.